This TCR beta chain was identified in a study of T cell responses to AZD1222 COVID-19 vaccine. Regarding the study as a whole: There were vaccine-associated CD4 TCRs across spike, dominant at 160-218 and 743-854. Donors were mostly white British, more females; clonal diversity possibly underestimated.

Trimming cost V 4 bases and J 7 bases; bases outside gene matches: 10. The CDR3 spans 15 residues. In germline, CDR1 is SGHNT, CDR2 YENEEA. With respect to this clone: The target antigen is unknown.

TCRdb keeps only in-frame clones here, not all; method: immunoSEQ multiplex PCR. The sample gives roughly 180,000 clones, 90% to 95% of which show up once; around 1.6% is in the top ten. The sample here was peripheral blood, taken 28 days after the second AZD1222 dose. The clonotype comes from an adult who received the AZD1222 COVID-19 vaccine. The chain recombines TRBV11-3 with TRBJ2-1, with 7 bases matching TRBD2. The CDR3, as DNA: TGTGCCAGCAGCTCCCTGGGAGGGCCGGAGAATGAGCAGTTCTTC. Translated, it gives CASSSLGGPENEQFF.